Below are 24 T cell receptor beta chains sequenced from a single sample in a study of T cells in Graves' hyperthyroidism and ophthalmopathy. It was RNA transcripts that yielded the amplified TCR beta CDR3 regions. RT-PCR in the first round (using the HTBI primer set) targeted the TCR CDR3. TCRdb redid the calling of the multiplex PCR reads with MiXCR, one entry per CDR3 protein. The data show about 740,000 distinct CDR3 sequences, 14% seen once. Sequenced sample: blood. The receptors originated from a woman younger than 35 with Graves' hyperthyroidism.

This clonotype was observed a handful of times. This chain joins TRBV18 and TRBJ2-3; D possibly corresponds to TRBD2 (6 bases). CDR3 size: 17 residues. With 0 bases removed from V and 1 base from J, the gap between germline ends came to 14 bases. In germline, CDR1 is KGHSH, CDR2 LQKENI. The CDR3 here is CASSPPHAGRRTDTQYF. Here the CDR3 DNA reads TGTGCCAGCTCACCACCGCACGCGGGACGGCGCACAGATACGCAGTATTTT.

This clonotype was recorded a few times. This chain uses TRBV7-9 with TRBJ1-1, with D maybe TRBD1 (6 bases). The CDR3 has 15 amino acids. Germline V gene lookup returns CDR1 SEHNR and CDR2 FQNEAQ (reference sequence). V lost 7 bases and J 4 bases, leaving 19 bases between the germline ends. The CDR3 loop is CASTQGRGGSTEAFF. CDR3 nucleotides: TGTGCCAGCACCCAAGGGAGGGGGGGTAGCACTGAAGCTTTCTTT.

This clonotype has only a few counts. This sequence joins TRBV6-5 and TRBJ2-7; tentatively, D is TRBD2 (5 bases). Germline V gene sequence: CDR1 MNHEY, CDR2 SVGAGI. V was cut by 0 bases and J by 2 bases, with 20 bases left in between. CDR3 length equals 18 residues. The CDR3 spells CASSYSAETPDSAYEQYF. CDR3 sequence (DNA): TGTGCCAGCAGTTACTCCGCCGAGACTCCCGATAGCGCCTACGAGCAGTACTTC.

This clonotype has a count of ten or more. This chain links TRBV12-3 or TRBV12-4 with TRBJ2-7; no firm D call. CDR3 size: 12 residues. V lost 6 bases and J lost 3, with 9 bases in between. The CDR3 reads CASSRTDYEQYF. Here the CDR3 DNA reads TGTGCCAGCAGCCGGACGGACTACGAGCAGTACTTC.

The CDR3 region is CASSLTGVDGYTF. CDR3 coding DNA: TGTGCCAGCAGCCTGACAGGGGTTGATGGCTACACCTTC. The chain employs TRBV7-3 and TRBJ1-2; TRBD1 aligns across 8 bases. The V gene's germline CDR1 is SGHTA and CDR2 FQGTGA. The CDR3 totals 13 residues. Trimming at V came to 5 bases and at J to 6 bases, leaving 5 bases not matched to a gene.

There are a few counts of this clonotype. V gene TRBV4-1 combines with J gene TRBJ2-2; a weak D match, TRBD1 (5 bases). The CDR3 is 15 residues long. Trimming removed 1 base from V and 1 base from J, with 7 bases in between. CDR1 and CDR2 (germline): MGHRA, YSYEKL. CDR3 loop: CASSQGDRNTGELFF. The CDR3 region has the DNA TGCGCCAGCAGCCAAGGCGACAGGAACACCGGGGAGCTGTTTTTT.

This clonotype was seen a handful of times. The chain recombines TRBV18 with TRBJ1-4; D not resolved. The CDR3 has 15 residues. Between the trimmed V and J ends, which lost 3 bases and 0 bases, there was a span of 8 bases. CDR1 and CDR2 from the germline V gene are KGHSH and LQKENI. The CDR3 spells CASSPLYATNEKLFF. The CDR3, as DNA: TGTGCCAGCTCACCCCTGTATGCAACTAATGAAAAACTGTTTTTT.

This clonotype was seen many times. The chain couples TRBV5-1 to TRBJ1-2, with 7 bases aligning to TRBD1. The CDR3 has 12 residues. Per germline, CDR1 SGHRS and CDR2 YFSETQ. V dropped 0 bases and J dropped 7; count of bases not matched to a gene: 0. CDR3 in amino acids: CASSLDRGGYTF. CDR3 nucleotides: TGCGCCAGCAGCTTGGACAGGGGTGGCTACACCTTC.

This clonotype was observed many times. This rearrangement joins TRBV2 to TRBJ2-7; D may be TRBD2 (6 bases). Trimming stripped 5 bases from V and 0 bases from J, with 20 bases between. This CDR3 comprises 17 residues. CDR1 and CDR2 (germline): SNHLY, FYNNEI. The CDR3, as DNA: TGTGCCAGCAGTCCCATGGCATGGGACTCCAGCTCCTACGAGCAGTACTTC. The encoded protein is CASSPMAWDSSSYEQYF. Drawing the rest from reference TRBV2 and TRBJ2-7, the complete variable domain is EPEVTQTPSHQVTQMGQEVILRCVPISNHLYFYWYRQILGQKVEFLVSFYNNEISEKSEIFDDQFSVERPDGSNFTLKIRSTKLEDSAMYFCASSPMAWDSSSYEQYFGPGTRLTVT.

This clonotype turned up a few times. The chain joins TRBV18 to TRBJ2-5; 7 bases align to TRBD1. This CDR3 region has 14 residues. CDR1 and CDR2 from the germline V gene are KGHSH and LQKENI. The V segment lost 2 bases and the J segment 13 bases; nucleotides outside the gene matches: 13. The CDR3 spells CASSPADRVKLVYF. The CDR3 DNA is TGTGCCAGCTCACCAGCCGACAGGGTAAAGTTGGTGTACTTC.

This clonotype occurred many times. The chain carries TRBV7-9 and TRBJ2-5; D remains unclear. The CDR3 loop spans 15 amino acids. CDR1 is SEHNR and CDR2 is FQNEAQ in the germline V gene (reference sequence). Trimming took off 5 bases at V and 3 bases at J, with 16 bases between the two ends. CDR3 DNA sequence: TGTGCCAGCAGCCATGCCTTTACAGAGGAAGAGACCCAGTACTTC. Amino acid sequence: CASSHAFTEEETQYF.

In its sample, this clonotype was seen many times. V and J are TRBV2 and TRBJ2-2; perhaps TRBD2 as D (6 bases). CDR1 SNHLY and CDR2 FYNNEI come from the germline V gene. The CDR3 consists of 14 residues. V was clipped by 7 bases and J by 6 bases, with 15 bases between them. CDR3 sequence reads: CASISTSLAGELFF. CDR3 DNA sequence: TGTGCCAGCATTTCGACTAGTCTCGCCGGGGAGCTGTTTTTT.

This clonotype came up a few times. The chain combines TRBV4-2 with TRBJ1-5; D is unresolved. The CDR3 totals 15 residues. The V gene lost 4 bases and the J gene lost 5 bases, with 15 bases spanning the gap. Germline CDR1 reads LGHNA; CDR2 reads YNFKEQ. DNA for the CDR3: TGTGCCAGCAGCCCAGACCCTCGTGGGTATCAGCCCCAGCATTTT. This translates into CASSPDPRGYQPQHF.

Here the CDR3 reads CSVEDEQFF. CDR3 DNA sequence: TGCAGCGTTGAGGATGAGCAGTTCTTC. V gene TRBV29-1 combines with J gene TRBJ2-1; D remains ambiguous. Trimming removed 3 bases at V and 8 bases at J, with 2 bases between. The CDR3 covers 9 residues. CDR1 SQVTM and CDR2 ANQGSEA come from the germline V gene.

In this sample, this clonotype turned up many times. This rearrangement joins TRBV11-2 to TRBJ2-2, with D possibly TRBD1 on 5 matching bases. The CDR3 spans 16 residues. With 2 bases removed from V and 1 base from J, the gap between germline ends came to 11 bases. Germline V lookup: CDR1 SGHAT, CDR2 FQNNGV. In DNA, the CDR3 is TGTGCCAGCAGCTTATCCCAGGGCCTGAACACCGGGGAGCTGTTTTTT. It is translated as CASSLSQGLNTGELFF. Supplemented by reference TRBV11-2 and TRBJ2-2, the full variable domain reads EAGVAQSPRYKIIEKRQSVAFWCNPISGHATLYWYQQILGQGPKLLIQFQNNGVVDDSQLPKDRFSAERLKGVDSTLKIQPAKLEDSAVYLCASSLSQGLNTGELFFGEGSRLTVL.

This clonotype was counted many times. The gene calls are TRBV12-3 or TRBV12-4 and TRBJ1-2; 7 bases match TRBD1. The junction had 15 bases not matched to a gene; V was cut back by 6 bases and J by 5 bases. The CDR3 consists of 16 residues. Here the CDR3 DNA reads TGTGCCAGCAGGGGGACAGCCGCAGGGGGTCGGTATGGCTACACCTTC. Amino acids: CASRGTAAGGRYGYTF.

This clonotype was found many times. DNA of the CDR3: TGTGCCAGCAGGCCGCCTGGGTTGGTAAGCTACGAGCAGTACTTC. Amino acid sequence: CASRPPGLVSYEQYF. J is TRBJ2-7 and V is TRBV11-2, with no clear D. Germline V CDR1 and CDR2: SGHAT, FQNNGV. This CDR3 comprises 15 residues. The V and J ends lost 6 bases and 3 bases respectively, with 18 bases between them. Complete variable domain (other parts from reference TRBV11-2 and TRBJ2-7): EAGVAQSPRYKIIEKRQSVAFWCNPISGHATLYWYQQILGQGPKLLIQFQNNGVVDDSQLPKDRFSAERLKGVDSTLKIQPAKLEDSAVYLCASRPPGLVSYEQYFGPGTRLTVT.

In its sample, this clonotype was seen many times. J is TRBJ1-3 and V is TRBV15; 12 bases are shared with TRBD1. Per the germline V gene, CDR1 is LNHNV and CDR2 is YYDKDF (reference sequence). The CDR3 has 18 residues. V dropped 1 base and J dropped 4; count of bases not matched to a gene: 8. This CDR3 reads CATSRVRGQGAKGNTIYF. CDR3 DNA sequence: TGTGCCACCAGCAGAGTGAGGGGACAGGGGGCTAAAGGAAACACCATATATTTT.

This chain connects TRBV6-2 or TRBV6-3 to TRBJ2-1, with D perhaps TRBD2 (7 bases). The CDR3 length is 18 residues. The germline V and J ends were trimmed by 3 bases and 5 bases, with 23 bases remaining between them. Germline CDR1 and CDR2: MNHEY and SVGEGT. The CDR3: CASSYALLGGGSHNEQFF. The CDR3 DNA is TGTGCCAGCAGTTATGCCCTACTAGGGGGAGGGTCCCACAATGAGCAGTTCTTC.

This clonotype was picked up many times. The chain combines TRBV11-2 with TRBJ2-1; possibly TRBD2 for D (5 bases). Germline CDR1 is SGHAT and CDR2 is FQNNGV. The CDR3 loop spans 16 amino acids. With 5 bases removed from V and 0 bases from J, the gap between germline ends came to 14 bases. In nucleotides, the CDR3 is TGTGCCAGCAGCGCCTACGGGATCCCCTCCTACAATGAGCAGTTCTTC. Its protein is CASSAYGIPSYNEQFF.

The chain uses TRBV24-1 and TRBJ2-1; possible D gene TRBD1, 6 bases. The CDR3 consists of 13 residues. The V gene's germline CDR1 is KGHDR and CDR2 SFDVKD. V shed 3 bases and J shed 9 bases, with 11 bases lying between them. CDR3 sequence (DNA): TGTGCCACCAGTGATGCGGACAGCTTTGAGCAGTTCTTC. The encoded protein is CATSDADSFEQFF.

The genes are TRBV28 and TRBJ1-2; D is perhaps TRBD1 (5 bases). The CDR3 has 15 residues. The V gene's germline CDR1 is MDHEN and CDR2 SYDVKM. V was cut by 4 bases and J by 4 bases, with 16 bases left in between. CDR3 bases: TGTGCCAGCAGTTACCCCTCTACCGGGACCTATGGCTACACCTTC. As protein: CASSYPSTGTYGYTF.

A remark on this clonotype: A much larger clone lies a single base off, so this may be a read error. Without the conserved terminal phenylalanine or tryptophan, this CDR3 likely stems from a read error. V and J are TRBV7-3 and TRBJ2-7; 8 bases line up with TRBD1. Germline V gene sequence: CDR1 SGHTA, CDR2 FQGTGA. There are 15 residues in the CDR3. The V gene end was trimmed by 8 bases and the J gene end by 3 bases; junction bases not matched to a gene: 12. In nucleotides, the CDR3 is TGTGCCAGCGTGAGGACAGGGTGGTTAATCTACGAGCAGTACTTA. As protein: CASVRTGWLIYEQYL.

Only a few counts were recorded for this clonotype. The V and J genes are TRBV28 and TRBJ1-2; no firm D call. Per germline, CDR1 MDHEN and CDR2 SYDVKM. This CDR3 comprises 14 residues. Trimming removed 2 bases at V and 4 bases at J, with 11 bases between. The CDR3 loop reads CASSLPWTSYGYTF. Written as DNA, the CDR3 is TGTGCCAGCAGTTTACCCTGGACGTCCTATGGCTACACCTTC.